This T cell receptor (beta chain) is from a study of blood T cell repertoires in COVID-19. The overall study: The samples span acute and convalescent COVID-19 from the United States, Italy and Spain.

Study processing details: Nucleated cell number was recorded as an estimate derived from reference gene primer amplification. Clones were read by immunoSEQ multiplex PCR, and TCRdb kept only the in-frame ones, dropping some. That table supplies the V and J calls and clone size; D and trimming were determined from the DNA. Seen here are about 210,000 clones, about 76% observed once, and the top ten hold around 10%. Grouping used clinical history reported by participants in a survey and questionnaire. There are 15 residues in the CDR3. Germline V gene data show CDR1 as SGHVS and CDR2 as FNYEAQ. Trimming took 5 bases from V and 5 from J; bases not matched to a gene: 10.

The sample was PBMCs or T cells enriched from blood (not recorded which). The clonotype comes from a woman aged 45-65 years with acute COVID-19. The rearrangement uses TRBV7-6 and TRBJ2-7, with 9 bases fitting TRBD2. The DNA for the CDR3 is TGTGCCAGCAGCCCCGTCGCGGGAGGGCTGGACGAGCAGTACTTC. Its protein product is CASSPVAGGLDEQYF.